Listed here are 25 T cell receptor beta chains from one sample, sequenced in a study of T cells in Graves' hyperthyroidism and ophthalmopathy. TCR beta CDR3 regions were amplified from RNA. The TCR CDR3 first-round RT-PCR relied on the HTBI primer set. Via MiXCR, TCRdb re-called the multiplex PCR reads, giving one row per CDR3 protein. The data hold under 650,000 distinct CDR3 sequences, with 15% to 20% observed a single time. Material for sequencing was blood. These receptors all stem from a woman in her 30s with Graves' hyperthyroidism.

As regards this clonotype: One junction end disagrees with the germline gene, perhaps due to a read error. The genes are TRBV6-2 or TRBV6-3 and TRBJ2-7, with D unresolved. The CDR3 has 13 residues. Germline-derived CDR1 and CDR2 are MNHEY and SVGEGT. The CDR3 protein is CASGYSSVYEQYF. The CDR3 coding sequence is TGTGCCAGCGGTTACTCATCAGTATACGAGCAGTACTTC.

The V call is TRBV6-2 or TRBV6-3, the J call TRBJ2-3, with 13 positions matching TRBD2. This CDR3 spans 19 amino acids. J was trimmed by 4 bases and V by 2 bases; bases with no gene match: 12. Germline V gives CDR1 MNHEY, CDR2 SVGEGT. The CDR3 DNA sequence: TGTGCCAGCAGTTACCCGCGAGGACTAGCGGGAGTAAATCCAGATACGCAGTATTTT. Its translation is CASSYPRGLAGVNPDTQYF.

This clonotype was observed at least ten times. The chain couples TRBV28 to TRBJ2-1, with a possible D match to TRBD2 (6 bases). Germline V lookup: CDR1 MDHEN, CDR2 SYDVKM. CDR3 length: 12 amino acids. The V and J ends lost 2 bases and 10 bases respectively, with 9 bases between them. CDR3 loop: CASSLQLAEQFF. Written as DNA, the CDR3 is TGTGCCAGCAGTTTACAACTAGCAGAGCAGTTCTTC.

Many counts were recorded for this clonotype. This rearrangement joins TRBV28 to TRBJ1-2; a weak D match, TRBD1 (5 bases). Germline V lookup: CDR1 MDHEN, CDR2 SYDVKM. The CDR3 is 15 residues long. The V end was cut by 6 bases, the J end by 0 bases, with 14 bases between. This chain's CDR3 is CASRRRDGPNYGYTF. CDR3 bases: TGTGCCAGCAGGAGAAGGGACGGACCTAACTATGGCTACACCTTC.

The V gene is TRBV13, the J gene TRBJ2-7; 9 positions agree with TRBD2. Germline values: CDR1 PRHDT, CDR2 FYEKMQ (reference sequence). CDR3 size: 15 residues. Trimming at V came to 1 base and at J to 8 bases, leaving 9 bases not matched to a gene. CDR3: CASSLVREGLSKQYF. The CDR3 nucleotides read TGTGCCAGCAGCTTAGTGCGGGAGGGCCTTTCCAAGCAGTACTTC.

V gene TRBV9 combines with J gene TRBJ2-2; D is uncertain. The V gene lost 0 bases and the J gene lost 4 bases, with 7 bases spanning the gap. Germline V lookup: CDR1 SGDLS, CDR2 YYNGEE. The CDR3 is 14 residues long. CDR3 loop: CASSVAIPTGELFF. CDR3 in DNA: TGTGCCAGCAGCGTAGCCATACCCACCGGGGAGCTGTTTTTT.

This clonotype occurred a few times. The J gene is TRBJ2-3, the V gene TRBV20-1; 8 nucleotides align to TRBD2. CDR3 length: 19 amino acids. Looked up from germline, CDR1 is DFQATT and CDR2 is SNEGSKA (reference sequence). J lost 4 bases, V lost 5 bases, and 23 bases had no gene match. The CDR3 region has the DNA TGCAGTGCTCTTAAGCGGGATTGGACGGGAGGGCCGGTTGCAGATACGCAGTATTTT. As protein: CSALKRDWTGGPVADTQYF.

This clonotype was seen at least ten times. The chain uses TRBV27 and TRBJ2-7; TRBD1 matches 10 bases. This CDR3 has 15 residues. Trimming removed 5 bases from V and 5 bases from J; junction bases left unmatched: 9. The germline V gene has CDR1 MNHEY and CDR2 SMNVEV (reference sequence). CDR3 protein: CASSLTGTGVHEQYF. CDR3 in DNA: TGTGCCAGCAGTCTCACCGGGACAGGGGTCCACGAGCAGTACTTC.

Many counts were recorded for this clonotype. Here the CDR3 reads CASSLQQQGFAFF. The CDR3, as DNA: TGTGCCAGCAGCCTCCAGCAGCAGGGTTTCGCTTTCTTT. The gene calls are TRBV28 and TRBJ1-1, with D possibly TRBD1 on 5 matching bases. Germline V CDR1 and CDR2: MDHEN, SYDVKM. Trimming left V 6 bases short and J 11 bases short, with 19 bases between. The CDR3 length is 13 residues.

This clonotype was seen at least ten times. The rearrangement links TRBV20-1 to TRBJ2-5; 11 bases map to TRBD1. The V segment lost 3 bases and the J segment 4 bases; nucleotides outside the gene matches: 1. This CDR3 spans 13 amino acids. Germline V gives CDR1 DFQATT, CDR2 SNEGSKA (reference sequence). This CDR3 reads CSARGTGGETQYF. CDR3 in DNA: TGCAGTGCTAGGGGGACAGGGGGAGAGACCCAGTACTTC.

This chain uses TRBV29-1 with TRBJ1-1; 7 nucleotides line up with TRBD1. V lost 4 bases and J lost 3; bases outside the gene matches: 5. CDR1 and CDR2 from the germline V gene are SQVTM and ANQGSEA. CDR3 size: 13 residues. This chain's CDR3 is CSVATGRYTEAFF. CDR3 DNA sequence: TGCAGCGTTGCGACAGGGCGCTACACTGAAGCTTTCTTT. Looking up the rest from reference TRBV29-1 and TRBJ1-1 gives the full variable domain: SAVISQKPSRDICQRGTSLTIQCQVDSQVTMMFWYRQQPGQSLTLIATANQGSEATYESGFVIDKFPISRPNLTFSTLTVSNMSPEDSSIYLCSVATGRYTEAFFGQGTRLTVV.

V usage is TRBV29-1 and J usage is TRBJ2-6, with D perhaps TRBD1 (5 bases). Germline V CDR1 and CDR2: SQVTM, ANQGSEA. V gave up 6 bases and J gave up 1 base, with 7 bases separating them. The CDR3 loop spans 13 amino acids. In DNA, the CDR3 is TGCAGCGTAACAGGATCTGGGGCCAACGTCCTGACTTTC. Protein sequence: CSVTGSGANVLTF. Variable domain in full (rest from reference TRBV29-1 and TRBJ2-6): SAVISQKPSRDICQRGTSLTIQCQVDSQVTMMFWYRQQPGQSLTLIATANQGSEATYESGFVIDKFPISRPNLTFSTLTVSNMSPEDSSIYLCSVTGSGANVLTFGAGSRLTVL.

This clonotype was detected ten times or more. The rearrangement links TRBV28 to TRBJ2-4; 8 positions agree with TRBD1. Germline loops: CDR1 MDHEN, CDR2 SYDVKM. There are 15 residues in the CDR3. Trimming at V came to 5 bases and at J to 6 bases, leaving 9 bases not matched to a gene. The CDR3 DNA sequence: TGTGCCAGCAGTGCCCGGACAGGGAGAGGAAACATTCAGTACTTC. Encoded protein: CASSARTGRGNIQYF.

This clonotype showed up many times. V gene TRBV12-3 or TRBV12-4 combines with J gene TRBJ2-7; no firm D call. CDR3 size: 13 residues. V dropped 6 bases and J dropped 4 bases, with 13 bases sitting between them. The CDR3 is CASRSRTVYEQYF. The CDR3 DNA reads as TGTGCCAGCAGGTCCCGTACAGTGTACGAGCAGTACTTC.

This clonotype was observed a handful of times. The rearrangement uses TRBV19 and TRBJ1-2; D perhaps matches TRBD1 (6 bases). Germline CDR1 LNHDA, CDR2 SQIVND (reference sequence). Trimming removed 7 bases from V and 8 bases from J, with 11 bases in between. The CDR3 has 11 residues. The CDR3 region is CASNTDRGYTF. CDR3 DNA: TGTGCCAGTAACACGGACAGAGGCTACACCTTC.

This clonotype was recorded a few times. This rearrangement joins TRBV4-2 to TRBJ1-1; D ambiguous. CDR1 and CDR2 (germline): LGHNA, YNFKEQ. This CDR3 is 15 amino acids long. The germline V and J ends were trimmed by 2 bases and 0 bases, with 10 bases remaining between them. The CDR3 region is CASSQIGPLNTEAFF. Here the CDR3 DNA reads TGTGCCAGCAGCCAAATAGGACCGTTGAACACTGAAGCTTTCTTT.

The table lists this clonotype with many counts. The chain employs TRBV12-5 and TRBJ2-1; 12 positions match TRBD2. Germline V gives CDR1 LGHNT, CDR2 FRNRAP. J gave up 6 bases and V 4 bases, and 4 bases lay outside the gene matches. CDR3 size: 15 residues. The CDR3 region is CASGSGLAGSNEQFF. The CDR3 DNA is TGTGCTAGTGGTTCCGGACTAGCGGGATCCAATGAGCAGTTCTTC.

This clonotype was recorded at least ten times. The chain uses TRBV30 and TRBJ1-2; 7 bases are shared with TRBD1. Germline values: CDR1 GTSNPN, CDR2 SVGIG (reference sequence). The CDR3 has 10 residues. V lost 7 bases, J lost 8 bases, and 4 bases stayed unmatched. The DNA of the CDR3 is TGTGCCTTCACAGGGGCAGGCTACACCTTC. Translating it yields CAFTGAGYTF.

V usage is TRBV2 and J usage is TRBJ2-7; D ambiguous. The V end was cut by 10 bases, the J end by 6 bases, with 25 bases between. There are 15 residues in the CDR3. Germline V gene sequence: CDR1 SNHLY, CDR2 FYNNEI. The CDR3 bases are TGTGCCAACACCGGAACGTCGTCCTCTTTCTTCGAGCAGTACTTC. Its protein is CANTGTSSSFFEQYF.

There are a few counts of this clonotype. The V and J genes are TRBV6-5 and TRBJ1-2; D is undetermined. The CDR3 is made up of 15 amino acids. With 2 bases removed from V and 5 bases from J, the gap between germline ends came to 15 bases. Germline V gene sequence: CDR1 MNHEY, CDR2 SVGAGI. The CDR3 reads CASSYGVGGQYGYTF. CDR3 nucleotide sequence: TGTGCCAGCAGTTACGGTGTGGGAGGGCAGTATGGCTACACCTTC.

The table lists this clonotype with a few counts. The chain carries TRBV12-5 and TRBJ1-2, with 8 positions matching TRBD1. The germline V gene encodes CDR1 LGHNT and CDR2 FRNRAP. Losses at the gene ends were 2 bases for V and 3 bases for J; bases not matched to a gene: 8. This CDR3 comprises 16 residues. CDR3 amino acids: CASGLRGTGNYYGYTF. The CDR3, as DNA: TGTGCTAGTGGTTTGAGGGGGACAGGAAATTACTATGGCTACACCTTC.

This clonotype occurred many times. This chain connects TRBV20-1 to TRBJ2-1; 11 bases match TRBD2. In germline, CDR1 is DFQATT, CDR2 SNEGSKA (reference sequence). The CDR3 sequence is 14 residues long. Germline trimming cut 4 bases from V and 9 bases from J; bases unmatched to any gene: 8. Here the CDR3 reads CSAKVAGGLGEQFF. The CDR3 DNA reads TGCAGTGCTAAAGTAGCGGGAGGGCTTGGTGAGCAGTTCTTC.

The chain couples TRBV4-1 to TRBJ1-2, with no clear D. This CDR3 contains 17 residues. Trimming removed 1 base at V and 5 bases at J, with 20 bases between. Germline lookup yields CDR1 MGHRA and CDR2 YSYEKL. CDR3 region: CASSQGSQGLNRYGYTF. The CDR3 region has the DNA TGCGCCAGCAGCCAAGGGTCCCAAGGACTTAATCGGTATGGCTACACCTTC.

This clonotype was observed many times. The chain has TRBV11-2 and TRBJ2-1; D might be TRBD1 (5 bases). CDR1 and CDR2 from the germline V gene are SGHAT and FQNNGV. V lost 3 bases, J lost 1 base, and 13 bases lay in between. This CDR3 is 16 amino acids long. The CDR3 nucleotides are TGTGCCAGCAGCTTTACCGGAGCAGGGTCCTACAATGAGCAGTTCTTC. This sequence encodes CASSFTGAGSYNEQFF.

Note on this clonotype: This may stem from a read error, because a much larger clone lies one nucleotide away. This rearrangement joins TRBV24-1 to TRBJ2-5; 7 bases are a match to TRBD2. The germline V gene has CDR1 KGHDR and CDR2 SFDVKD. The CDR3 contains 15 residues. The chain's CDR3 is CATGDAGRIQETQYF. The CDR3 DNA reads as TGTGCCACCGGTGATGCCGGGAGGATACAAGAGACCCAGTACTTC.